A selection of T cell receptor beta chains follows, all from one sample in a study of response to subunit inactivated influenza vaccine. TCRdb ran MiXCR on the RT-PCR reads and lists one entry per CDR3 protein. The sample lists hundreds of thousands of distinct CDR3 sequences, around 20% seen once, with roughly a tenth in the top ten. The sequences come from PBMCs from blood, collected around 5 days after vaccination. The receptors stem from a man in his fifties or sixties who received an inactivated influenza vaccine. CDR3s include the opening cysteine and the closing phenylalanine or tryptophan. The order of the fields is V gene, J gene, clone size, D gene, CDR3 DNA, CDR3 protein. A D gene is named only where the DNA matches it firmly. Part of the rows lack a size; the others show once, few, many or a class for expanded clones.

TRBV29-1	TRBJ1-2	NA	NA	TGCAGCGTTGACGGCTCAGGGTCATATGGCTACACCTTC	CSVDGSGSYGYTF
TRBV6-5	TRBJ2-3	NA	TRBD2	TGTGCCAGCAGTTTTTTTAGCGGGAGCACAGATACGCAGTATTTT	CASSFFSGSTDTQYF
TRBV30	TRBJ1-6	many	NA	TGTGCCTGGAGCATTGGGTTTGGTTCACCCCTCCACTTT	CAWSIGFGSPLHF
TRBV20-1	TRBJ2-7	NA	NA	TGCAGTGCAGGAAAGCGGGCGGGGGAGCAGTACTTC	CSAGKRAGEQYF
TRBV6-2/TRBV6-3	TRBJ2-1	NA	NA	TGTGCCTGCAGTTACTGGATGTACAATGAGCAGTTCTTC	CACSYWMYNEQFF
TRBV4-3	TRBJ2-3	few	TRBD2	TGCGCCAGCAGCCAGGTAGCGGGAGTAGTAGATACGCAGTATTTT	CASSQVAGVVDTQYF
TRBV18	TRBJ1-5	NA	NA	TGTGCCAGCTCACCACCGCAGACTAATCAGCCCCAGCATTTT	CASSPPQTNQPQHF
TRBV29-1	TRBJ1-3	few	NA	TGCAGCGTTGTTGCGGGGTATGGAAACACCATATATTTT	CSVVAGYGNTIYF
TRBV6-5	TRBJ2-2	NA	TRBD2	TGTGCCAGCAGTAACGGACTAGCGGGAGGAACCGGGGAGCTGTTTTTT	CASSNGLAGGTGELFF
TRBV7-6	TRBJ2-5	NA	TRBD1	TGTGCCAGCAGCCGACGTTACAGGGGGCTGAGCGAGACCCAGTACTTC	CASSRRYRGLSETQYF
TRBV7-9	TRBJ2-1	many	TRBD2	TGTGCCAGCAGCTTAGACGCGGGGGGGCAAAATGAGCAGTTCTTC	CASSLDAGGQNEQFF
TRBV20-1	TRBJ2-3	once	TRBD2	TGCAGTGCCCTCCGGACTAGCGGGAGGACAGATACGCAGTATTTT	CSALRTSGRTDTQYF
TRBV4-3	TRBJ2-4	NA	NA	TGCGCCAGCAGCCCACGTCCTGGTAAAGACATTCAGTACTTC	CASSPRPGKDIQYF
TRBV20-1	TRBJ1-3	NA	NA	TGCAGTGCCCCGGAGCTGCGGAACTCTGGAAACACCATATATTTT	CSAPELRNSGNTIYF
TRBV4-1	TRBJ2-4	NA	NA	TGCGCCAGCAGGCCTACTGGTACCAAAAACATTCAGTACTTC	CASRPTGTKNIQYF
TRBV25-1	TRBJ2-1	few	NA	TGTGCCAGCAGTAACCGGGCGGGCTCCTACAATGAGCAGTTCTTC	CASSNRAGSYNEQFF
TRBV20-1	TRBJ1-6	few	NA	TGCAGTGCCACTAGCTTGGGCACAAATTCACCCCTCCACTTT	CSATSLGTNSPLHF
TRBV5-1	TRBJ2-2	NA	NA	TGCGCCAGCAGCTTATCGCCGTCGAACACCGGGGAGCTGTTTTTT	CASSLSPSNTGELFF
TRBV5-5	TRBJ2-7	NA	TRBD1	TGTGCCAGCAGTAAGCCGGGACAGGATAAATTTCCCTACGAGCAGTACTTC	CASSKPGQDKFPYEQYF
TRBV29-1	TRBJ2-2	many	NA	TGCAGCGTCTTCGTGGGGGAGCTGTTTTTT	CSVFVGELFF
TRBV5-6	TRBJ1-2	few	NA	TGTGCCAGCAGCCACCGGGCCGGAGGCTACACCTTC	CASSHRAGGYTF
TRBV4-1	TRBJ1-2	NA	NA	TGCGCCAGCAGCCAAAACAGGGCGAGCTATGGCTACACCTTC	CASSQNRASYGYTF
TRBV5-4	TRBJ2-1	NA	NA	TGTGCCAGCAGCCCCAGTCCTGAAAGCTCCTACAATGAGCAGTTCTTC	CASSPSPESSYNEQFF
TRBV18	TRBJ2-7	NA	NA	TGTGCCAGCTCACCACCTTCTTCCAGAACCAGTTACGAGCAGTACTTC	CASSPPSSRTSYEQYF
TRBV12-3/TRBV12-4	TRBJ2-1	NA	TRBD1	TGTGCCAGCAGCCGCCTTGGGACAGGGAGCAATGAGCAGTTCTTC	CASSRLGTGSNEQFF
TRBV12-3/TRBV12-4	TRBJ1-1	NA	TRBD1	TGTGCCAGCAGTGACAGGGGGCGTAACACTGAAGCTTTCTTT	CASSDRGRNTEAFF